Reported below is one TCR beta chain. The sample belongs to a study of blood T cells in healthy people across ages. Through a sample-barcoded 5' primer and a J-beta primer mix, a second PCR was run for roughly 6 to 11 cycles. TCRdb reanalysed the 5' RACE reads using MiXCR and keeps one entry per CDR3 protein. The table records 1.5 million to 2 million distinct CDR3 sequences, 28% of them present only once. Germline loops: CDR1 SGHDT, CDR2 YYEEEE. The CDR3 has 16 amino acids. The ends were cut back, 0 bases at V and 6 bases at J, with 16 bases in the middle. This rearrangement joins TRBV5-6 to TRBJ2-1, with D hard to call. The sequencing sample was made of blood. The sequence was collected from a woman in her thirties in good health. CDR3 nucleotide sequence: TGTGCCAGCAGCTTGGAGGATGGCTTTTCCCTCAATGAGCAGTTCTTC. Encoded protein: CASSLEDGFSLNEQFF.